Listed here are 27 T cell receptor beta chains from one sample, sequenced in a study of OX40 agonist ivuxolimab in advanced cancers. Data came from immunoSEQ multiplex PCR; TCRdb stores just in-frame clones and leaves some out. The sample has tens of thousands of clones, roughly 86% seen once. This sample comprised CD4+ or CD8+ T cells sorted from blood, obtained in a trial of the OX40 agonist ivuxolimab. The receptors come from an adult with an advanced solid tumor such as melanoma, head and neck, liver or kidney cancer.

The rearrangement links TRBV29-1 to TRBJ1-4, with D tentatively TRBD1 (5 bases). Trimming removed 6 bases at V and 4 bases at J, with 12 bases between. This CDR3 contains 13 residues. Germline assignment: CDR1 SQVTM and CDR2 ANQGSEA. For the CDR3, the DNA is TGCAGCGTCCCTGACAGTGATAATGAAAAACTGTTTTTT. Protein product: CSVPDSDNEKLFF.

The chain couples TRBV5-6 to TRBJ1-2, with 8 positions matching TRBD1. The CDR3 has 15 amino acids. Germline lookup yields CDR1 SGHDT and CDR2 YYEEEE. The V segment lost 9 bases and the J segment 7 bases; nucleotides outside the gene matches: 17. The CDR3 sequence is CATRRQGAGLGGYTF. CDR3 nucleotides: TGTGCCACCAGACGTCAGGGGGCTGGACTGGGTGGCTACACCTTC. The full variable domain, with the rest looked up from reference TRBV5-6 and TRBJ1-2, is DAGVTQSPTHLIKTRGQQVTLRCSPKSGHDTVSWYQQALGQGPQFIFQYYEEEERQRGNFPDRFSGHQFPNYSSELNVNALLLGDSALYLCATRRQGAGLGGYTFGSGTRLTVV.

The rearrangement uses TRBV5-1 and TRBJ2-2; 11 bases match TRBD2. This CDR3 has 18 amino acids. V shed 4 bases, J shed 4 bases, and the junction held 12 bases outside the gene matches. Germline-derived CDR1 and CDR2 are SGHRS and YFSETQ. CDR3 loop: CASSRTPGLAEITGELFF. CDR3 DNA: TGCGCCAGCAGCCGGACGCCGGGACTAGCGGAGATCACCGGGGAGCTGTTTTTT.

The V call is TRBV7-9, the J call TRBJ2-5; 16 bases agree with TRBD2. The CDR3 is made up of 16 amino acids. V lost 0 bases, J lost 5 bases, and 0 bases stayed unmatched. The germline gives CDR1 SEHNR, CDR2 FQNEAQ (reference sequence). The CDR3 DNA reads TGTGCCAGCAGCTTAGCGGGACTAGCGGGAGGGGAGACCCAGTACTTC. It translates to CASSLAGLAGGETQYF.

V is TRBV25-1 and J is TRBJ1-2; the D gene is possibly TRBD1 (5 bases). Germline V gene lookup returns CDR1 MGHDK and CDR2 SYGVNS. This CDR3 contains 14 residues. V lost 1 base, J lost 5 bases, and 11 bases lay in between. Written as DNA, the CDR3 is TGTGCCAGCAGTGAATCAGGGCCCGCGTATGGCTACACCTTC. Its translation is CASSESGPAYGYTF.

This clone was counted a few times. CDR3 sequence reads: CASSGPSGIEQYF. The CDR3 nucleotides read TGCGCCAGCAGTGGGCCTAGCGGGATTGAGCAGTACTTC. The V and J genes are TRBV10-1 and TRBJ2-7; 9 bases map to TRBD2. Germline V gene data show CDR1 as WNHNN and CDR2 as SYGVQD (reference sequence). The CDR3 loop spans 13 amino acids. The V and J ends lost 4 bases and 7 bases, in that order; junction bases with no gene match: 5.

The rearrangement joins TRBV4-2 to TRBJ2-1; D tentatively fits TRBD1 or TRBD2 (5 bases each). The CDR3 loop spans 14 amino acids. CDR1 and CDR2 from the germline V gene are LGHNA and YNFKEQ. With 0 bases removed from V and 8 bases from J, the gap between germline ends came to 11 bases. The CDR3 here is CASSQDVGTYEQFF. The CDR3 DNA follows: TGTGCCAGCAGCCAAGATGTTGGGACCTATGAGCAGTTCTTC.

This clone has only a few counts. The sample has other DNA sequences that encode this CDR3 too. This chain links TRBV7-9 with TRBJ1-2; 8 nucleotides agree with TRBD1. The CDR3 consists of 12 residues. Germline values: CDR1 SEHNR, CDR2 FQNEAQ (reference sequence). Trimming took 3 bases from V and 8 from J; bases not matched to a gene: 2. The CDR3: CASSFDRGGYTF. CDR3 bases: TGTGCCAGCAGCTTTGACAGGGGAGGCTACACCTTC. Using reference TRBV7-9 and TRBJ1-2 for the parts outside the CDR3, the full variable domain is DTGVSQNPRHKITKRGQNVTFRCDPISEHNRLYWYRQTLGQGPEFLTYFQNEAQLEKSRLLSDRFSAERPKGSFSTLEIQRTEQGDSAMYLCASSFDRGGYTFGSGTRLTVV.

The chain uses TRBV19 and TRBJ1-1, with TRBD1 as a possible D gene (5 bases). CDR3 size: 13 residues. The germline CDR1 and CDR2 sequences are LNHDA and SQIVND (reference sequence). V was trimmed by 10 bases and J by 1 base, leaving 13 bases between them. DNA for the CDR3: TGTGCCATTAGGGGACTCGGGAACACTGAAGCTTTCTTT. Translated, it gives CAIRGLGNTEAFF.

The CDR3 loop is CASRRLAGGEETQYF. CDR3 bases: TGTGCCAGCAGGAGACTAGCGGGAGGGGAAGAGACCCAGTACTTC. This chain connects TRBV2 to TRBJ2-5; 14 nucleotides line up with TRBD2. The CDR3 length is 15 residues. V lost 6 bases and J lost 3; bases outside the gene matches: 3. The germline gives CDR1 SNHLY, CDR2 FYNNEI.

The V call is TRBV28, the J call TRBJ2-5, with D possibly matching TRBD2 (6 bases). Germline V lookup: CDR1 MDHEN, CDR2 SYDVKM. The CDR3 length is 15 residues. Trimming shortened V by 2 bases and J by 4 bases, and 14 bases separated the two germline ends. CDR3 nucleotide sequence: TGTGCCAGCAGTTTAAATAATGGCGGGATAGAGACCCAGTACTTC. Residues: CASSLNNGGIETQYF. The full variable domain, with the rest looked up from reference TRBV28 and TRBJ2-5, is DVKVTQSSRYLVKRTGEKVFLECVQDMDHENMFWYRQDPGLGLRLIYFSYDVKMKEKGDIPEGYSVSREKKERFSLILESASTNQTSMYLCASSLNNGGIETQYFGPGTRLLVL.

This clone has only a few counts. Written as DNA, the CDR3 is TGTGCCAGCAGTCATCACAGGCTAAATGAGCAGTTCTTC. Protein: CASSHHRLNEQFF. The chain recombines TRBV5-8 with TRBJ2-1; D might be TRBD1 (5 bases). Trimming cost V 5 bases and J 7 bases, with 13 bases left between them. This CDR3 has 13 amino acids. Germline values: CDR1 SGHTS, CDR2 YDEGEE.

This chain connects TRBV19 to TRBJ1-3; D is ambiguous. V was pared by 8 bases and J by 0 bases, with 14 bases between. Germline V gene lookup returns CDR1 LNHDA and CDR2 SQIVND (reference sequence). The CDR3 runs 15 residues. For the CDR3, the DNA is TGTGCCAGTTCCCCCCTGGCCATCTCTGGAAACACCATATATTTT. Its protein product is CASSPLAISGNTIYF.

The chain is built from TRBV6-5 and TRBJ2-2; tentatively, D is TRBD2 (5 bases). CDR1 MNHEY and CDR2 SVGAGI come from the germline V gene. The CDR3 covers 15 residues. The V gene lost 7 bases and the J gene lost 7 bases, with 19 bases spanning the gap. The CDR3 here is CASTPTWQAGGELFF. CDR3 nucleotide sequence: TGTGCCAGCACCCCAACGTGGCAGGCGGGCGGGGAGCTGTTTTTT.

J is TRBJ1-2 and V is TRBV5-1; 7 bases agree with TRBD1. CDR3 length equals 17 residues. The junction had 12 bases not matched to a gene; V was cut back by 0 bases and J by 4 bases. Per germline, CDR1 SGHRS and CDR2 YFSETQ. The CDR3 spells CASSLDPAGTDFYGYTF. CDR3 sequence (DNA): TGCGCCAGCAGCTTGGATCCTGCCGGGACAGACTTCTATGGCTACACCTTC.

CDR3: CASSQGGGETQYF. In DNA form, the CDR3 reads TGTGCCAGCAGTCAGGGGGGAGGGGAGACCCAGTACTTC. The V and J genes are TRBV6-4 and TRBJ2-5; tentatively, D is TRBD1 or TRBD2 (7 bases each). The length of the CDR3 is 13 residues. Trimming pared 5 bases from V and 5 bases from J, leaving 12 bases between. CDR1 MRHNA and CDR2 SNTAGT come from the germline V gene.

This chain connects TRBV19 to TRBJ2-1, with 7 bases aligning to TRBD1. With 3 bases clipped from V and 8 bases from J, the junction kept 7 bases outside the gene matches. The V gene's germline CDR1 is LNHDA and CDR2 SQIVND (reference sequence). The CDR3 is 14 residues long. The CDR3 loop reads CASSIRQGLHEQFF. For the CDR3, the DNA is TGTGCCAGTAGTATTCGACAGGGTCTCCATGAGCAGTTCTTC.

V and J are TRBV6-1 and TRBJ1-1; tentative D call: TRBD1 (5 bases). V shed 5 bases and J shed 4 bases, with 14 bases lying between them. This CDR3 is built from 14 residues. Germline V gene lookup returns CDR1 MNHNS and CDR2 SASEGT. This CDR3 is CASSPDRTLTEAFF. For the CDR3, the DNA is TGTGCCAGCAGTCCTGACCGGACACTCACTGAAGCTTTCTTT.

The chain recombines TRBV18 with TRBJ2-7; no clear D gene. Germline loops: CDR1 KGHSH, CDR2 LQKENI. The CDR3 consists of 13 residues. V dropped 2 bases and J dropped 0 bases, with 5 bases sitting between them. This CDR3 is CASSPGGSYEQYF. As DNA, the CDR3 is TGTGCCAGCTCACCAGGCGGCTCCTACGAGCAGTACTTC. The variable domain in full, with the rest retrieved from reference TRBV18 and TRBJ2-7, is NAGVMQNPRHLVRRRGQEARLRCSPMKGHSHVYWYRQLPEEGLKFMVYLQKENIIDESGMPKERFSAEFPKEGPSILRIQQVVRGDSAAYFCASSPGGSYEQYFGPGTRLTVT.

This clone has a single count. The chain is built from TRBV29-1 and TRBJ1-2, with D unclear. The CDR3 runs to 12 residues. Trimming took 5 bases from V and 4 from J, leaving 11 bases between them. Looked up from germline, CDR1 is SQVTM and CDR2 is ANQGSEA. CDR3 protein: CSVRRRGYGYTF. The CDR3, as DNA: TGCAGCGTTCGGCGGCGGGGCTATGGCTACACCTTC.

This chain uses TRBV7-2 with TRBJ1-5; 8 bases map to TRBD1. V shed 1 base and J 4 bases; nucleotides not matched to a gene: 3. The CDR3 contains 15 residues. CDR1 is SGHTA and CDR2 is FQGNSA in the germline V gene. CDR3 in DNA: TGTGCCAGCAGCTTAGGGACAGGGTTAAATCAGCCCCAGCATTTT. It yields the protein CASSLGTGLNQPQHF.

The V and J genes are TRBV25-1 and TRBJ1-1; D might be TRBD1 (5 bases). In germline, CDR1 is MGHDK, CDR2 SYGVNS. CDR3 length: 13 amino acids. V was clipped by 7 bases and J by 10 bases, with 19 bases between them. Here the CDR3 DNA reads TGTGCCAGCATCGCGCTCGGGGACGGCCGAGCTTTCTTT. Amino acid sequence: CASIALGDGRAFF.

The CDR3 loop reads CSARENEQFF. CDR3 nucleotide sequence: TGCAGTGCCCGGGAGAATGAGCAGTTCTTC. The J gene is TRBJ2-1, the V gene TRBV20-1; a weak D match, TRBD2 (6 bases). The CDR3 totals 10 residues. Per germline, CDR1 DFQATT and CDR2 SNEGSKA (reference sequence). Trimming took 6 bases from V and 7 from J, leaving 7 bases between them.

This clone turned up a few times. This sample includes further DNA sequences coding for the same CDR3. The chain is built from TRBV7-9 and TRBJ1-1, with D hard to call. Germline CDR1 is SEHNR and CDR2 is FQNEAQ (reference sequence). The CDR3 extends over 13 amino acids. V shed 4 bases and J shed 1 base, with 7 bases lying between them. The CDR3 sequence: CASSYWENTEAFF. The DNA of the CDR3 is TGTGCCAGCAGCTATTGGGAGAACACTGAAGCTTTCTTT.

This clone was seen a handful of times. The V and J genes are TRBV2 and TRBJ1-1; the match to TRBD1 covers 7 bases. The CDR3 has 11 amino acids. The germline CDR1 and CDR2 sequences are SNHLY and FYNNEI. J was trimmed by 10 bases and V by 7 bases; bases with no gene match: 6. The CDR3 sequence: CASKVDRVAFF. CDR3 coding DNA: TGTGCCAGCAAGGTCGACAGGGTAGCTTTCTTT.

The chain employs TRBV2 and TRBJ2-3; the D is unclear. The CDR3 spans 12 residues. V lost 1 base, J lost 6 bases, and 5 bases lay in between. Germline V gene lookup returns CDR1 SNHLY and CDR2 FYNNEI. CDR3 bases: TGTGCCAGCAGTGAAGGGGCGGATACGCAGTATTTT. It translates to CASSEGADTQYF.

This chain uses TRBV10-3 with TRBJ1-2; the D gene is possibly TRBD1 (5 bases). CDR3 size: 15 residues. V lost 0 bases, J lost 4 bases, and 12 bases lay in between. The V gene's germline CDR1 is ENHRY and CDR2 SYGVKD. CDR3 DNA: TGTGCCATCAGTGAGTCGTTGGGGGTTGCCTATGGCTACACCTTC. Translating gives CAISESLGVAYGYTF.